The 27 T cell receptor beta chains below were found in one sample sequenced in a study of chemoradiotherapy in HPV16-positive cancers. Sequencing used immunoSEQ multiplex PCR; TCRdb keeps in-frame clones, though not all of them. The data hold 8,000 to 9,000 clones, with about 71% observed a single time. This material was acquired from a patient who underwent chemoradiotherapy. The receptors here all came from a human donor with HPV-associated anogenital cancer.

This chain connects TRBV29-1 to TRBJ1-2; maybe TRBD1 (6 bases). The germline V gene encodes CDR1 SQVTM and CDR2 ANQGSEA. The CDR3 loop spans 12 amino acids. V lost 3 bases and J lost 1, with 6 bases in between. CDR3 amino acids: CSVEDSNYGYTF. CDR3 coding DNA: TGCAGCGTTGAGGACAGTAACTATGGCTACACCTTC.

The chain combines TRBV5-1 with TRBJ1-1, with D possibly TRBD1 on 6 matching bases. The germline gives CDR1 SGHRS, CDR2 YFSETQ. CDR3 length: 13 amino acids. The V end was cut by 5 bases, the J end by 3 bases, with 11 bases between. The CDR3 loop is CASREYRDTEAFF. The CDR3 bases are TGCGCCAGCAGGGAGTACAGGGACACTGAAGCTTTCTTT.

This clone turned up a few times. The chain uses TRBV5-6 and TRBJ2-7; the D gene is possibly TRBD1 (5 bases). The CDR3 covers 15 residues. Germline-derived CDR1 and CDR2 are SGHDT and YYEEEE. V lost 4 bases, J lost 4 bases, and 18 bases lay in between. The CDR3 reads CASSGLLGAAYEQYF. CDR3 coding DNA: TGTGCCAGCAGCGGCCTCCTAGGGGCAGCGTACGAGCAGTACTTC.

This chain links TRBV19 with TRBJ1-1; possible D gene TRBD1, 6 bases. From germline, CDR1 is LNHDA and CDR2 SQIVND (reference sequence). This CDR3 has 15 amino acids. V lost 5 bases to trimming and J lost 2 bases, with 15 bases between them. In DNA, the CDR3 is TGTGCCAGTAGTTCCCGCGACGGGGGCAACACTGAAGCTTTCTTT. Translating it yields CASSSRDGGNTEAFF.

This sequence joins TRBV9 and TRBJ2-7; 8 bases are shared with TRBD2. Germline CDR1 reads SGDLS; CDR2 reads YYNGEE. This CDR3 has 15 residues. V was clipped by 3 bases and J by 6 bases; unmatched bases: 11. Here the CDR3 DNA reads TGTGCCAGCAGCGCGAGTCGGGGGGGTGGAGTCGAGCAGTACTTC. It codes for CASSASRGGGVEQYF.

The V and J genes are TRBV30 and TRBJ1-6; D is unresolved. Germline values: CDR1 GTSNPN, CDR2 SVGIG (reference sequence). The CDR3 is 13 residues long. The V end was cut by 0 bases, the J end by 6 bases, with 6 bases between. The CDR3 is CAWSVPGNSPLHF. DNA for the CDR3: TGTGCCTGGAGTGTACCCGGTAATTCACCCCTCCACTTT.

This clone is deemed large (0.1 to 1%). The chain couples TRBV6-5 to TRBJ2-7; the D call may be TRBD1 or TRBD2 (5 bases each). Trimming stripped 5 bases from V and 6 bases from J, with 14 bases between. The germline V gene has CDR1 MNHEY and CDR2 SVGAGI. The CDR3 is 13 amino acids. CDR3 protein: CASSTGPRGEQYF. In nucleotides, the CDR3 is TGTGCCAGCAGTACGGGACCACGCGGCGAGCAGTACTTC.

V and J are TRBV19 and TRBJ2-2, with TRBD2 matching over 8 bases. The CDR3 sequence is 17 residues long. Germline V gene sequence: CDR1 LNHDA, CDR2 SQIVND (reference sequence). V shed 3 bases, J shed 6 bases, and the junction held 12 bases outside the gene matches. CDR3 in amino acids: CASSIGGLATGPGELFF. The CDR3 DNA reads TGTGCCAGTAGTATCGGTGGACTAGCTACAGGGCCCGGGGAGCTGTTTTTT.

The chain recombines TRBV5-1 with TRBJ1-1, with unresolved D. Germline V gives CDR1 SGHRS, CDR2 YFSETQ. The V gene lost 0 bases and the J gene lost 0 bases, with 9 bases spanning the gap. There are 15 residues in the CDR3. CDR3 in DNA: TGCGCCAGCAGCTTGGGGGTCAGACTGAACACTGAAGCTTTCTTT. Its protein product is CASSLGVRLNTEAFF.

The chain employs TRBV14 and TRBJ2-5, with a tentative D call TRBD1 (5 bases). The germline gives CDR1 SGHDN, CDR2 FVKESK. This CDR3 spans 15 amino acids. Trimming left V 0 bases short and J 5 bases short, with 13 bases between. In DNA form, the CDR3 reads TGTGCCAGCAGCCAAGATAGGGGCAGGGTGGAGACCCAGTACTTC. Amino acids: CASSQDRGRVETQYF. The full variable domain, with the rest looked up from reference TRBV14 and TRBJ2-5, is EAGVTQFPSHSVIEKGQTVTLRCDPISGHDNLYWYRRVMGKEIKFLLHFVKESKQDESGMPNNRFLAERTGGTYSTLKVQPAELEDSGVYFCASSQDRGRVETQYFGPGTRLLVL.

The J gene is TRBJ2-5, the V gene TRBV28; weak D call: TRBD2 (6 bases). Trimming took 2 bases from V and 4 from J, leaving 14 bases between them. The CDR3 is 15 residues long. CDR1 and CDR2 from the germline V gene are MDHEN and SYDVKM. The CDR3 loop reads CASSLRSSGRETQYF. CDR3 DNA sequence: TGTGCCAGCAGTTTAAGGTCGTCCGGGAGAGAGACCCAGTACTTC.

This chain uses TRBV6-5 with TRBJ1-1; TRBD1 is a possible D gene (6 bases). Trimming removed 5 bases from V and 5 bases from J, with 12 bases in between. The V gene's germline CDR1 is MNHEY and CDR2 SVGAGI. The CDR3 covers 13 residues. The CDR3 bases are TGTGCCAGCAGTCTCGACAGGAAAACTGAAGCTTTCTTT. It specifies CASSLDRKTEAFF.

The chain joins TRBV7-2 to TRBJ1-2; D is undetermined. CDR1 is SGHTA, CDR2 FQGNSA, per germline. This CDR3 has 15 amino acids. Trimming removed 0 bases at V and 0 bases at J, with 8 bases between. Here the CDR3 DNA reads TGTGCCAGCAGCTTAGCGATAGAGACTAACTATGGCTACACCTTC. As protein: CASSLAIETNYGYTF.

V gene TRBV30 combines with J gene TRBJ2-5; TRBD1 is a possible D gene (6 bases). Germline CDR1 GTSNPN, CDR2 SVGIG (reference sequence). The CDR3 consists of 13 residues. The V and J ends lost 8 bases and 5 bases respectively, with 18 bases between them. The CDR3 sequence is CASPGEPGETQYF. CDR3 DNA: TGTGCCAGTCCAGGGGAACCCGGGGAGACCCAGTACTTC.

The chain recombines TRBV2 with TRBJ2-1; weak D call: TRBD1 (6 bases). CDR1 is SNHLY and CDR2 is FYNNEI in the germline V gene. Trimming removed 4 bases from V and 15 bases from J, with 13 bases in between. There are 11 residues in the CDR3. For the CDR3, the DNA is TGTGCCAGCAGTGGGGGGCAAATTCGGTTCTTC. Residues: CASSGGQIRFF.

The chain is built from TRBV2 and TRBJ1-2; 9 bases line up with TRBD1. This CDR3 region has 15 residues. Germline CDR1 and CDR2: SNHLY and FYNNEI. With 6 bases clipped from V and 2 bases from J, the junction kept 7 bases outside the gene matches. CDR3 sequence reads: CASSWGQGKNYGYTF. CDR3 in DNA: TGTGCCAGCAGCTGGGGACAGGGAAAGAACTATGGCTACACCTTC. Using reference TRBV2 and TRBJ1-2 for the parts outside the CDR3, the full variable domain is EPEVTQTPSHQVTQMGQEVILRCVPISNHLYFYWYRQILGQKVEFLVSFYNNEISEKSEIFDDQFSVERPDGSNFTLKIRSTKLEDSAMYFCASSWGQGKNYGYTFGSGTRLTVV.

This chain uses TRBV27 with TRBJ2-1; 7 bases match TRBD2. The CDR3 spans 13 residues. V gave up 4 bases and J gave up 6 bases; unmatched junction bases: 3. Germline-derived CDR1 and CDR2 are MNHEY and SMNVEV (reference sequence). The CDR3 loop is CASSSPSGNEQFF. DNA of the CDR3: TGTGCCAGCAGTTCTCCTAGCGGCAATGAGCAGTTCTTC.

A single count supports this clone. The chain is built from TRBV5-6 and TRBJ2-1; 9 bases are shared with TRBD2. The CDR3 is made up of 16 amino acids. The V gene's germline CDR1 is SGHDT and CDR2 YYEEEE. V was pared by 3 bases and J by 8 bases, with 12 bases of the junction left unmatched. The CDR3 DNA reads as TGTGCCAGCAGCTCTCGATTCGGGACTAGCAATTATGAGCAGTTCTTC. It specifies CASSSRFGTSNYEQFF.

This clone was recorded only once. The chain has TRBV11-3 and TRBJ2-1; D is perhaps TRBD2 (5 bases). CDR1 is SGHNT and CDR2 is YENEEA in the germline V gene. The V end lost 1 base, the J end lost 0 bases, and 10 bases lay between the germline ends. The length of the CDR3 is 16 residues. This CDR3 is CASSLGLATSYNEQFF. CDR3 bases: TGTGCCAGCAGCTTAGGTCTAGCAACCTCCTACAATGAGCAGTTCTTC.

This chain connects TRBV20-1 to TRBJ2-5, with D hard to call. Looked up from germline, CDR1 is DFQATT and CDR2 is SNEGSKA (reference sequence). CDR3 size: 10 residues. Trimming removed 6 bases from V and 5 bases from J, with 7 bases in between. The CDR3 region is CSAQAETQYF. CDR3 nucleotide sequence: TGCAGTGCCCAGGCGGAGACCCAGTACTTC.

The chain combines TRBV9 with TRBJ2-1; a possible D gene is TRBD1 (6 bases). Trimming removed 3 bases from V and 8 bases from J, with 9 bases in between. The CDR3 consists of 12 residues. The V gene's germline CDR1 is SGDLS and CDR2 YYNGEE. CDR3 DNA sequence: TGTGCCAGCAGCGAGGGGGTGCATGAGCAGTTCTTC. Its translation: CASSEGVHEQFF.

This rearrangement joins TRBV5-1 to TRBJ1-3; D is undetermined. Germline V gene lookup returns CDR1 SGHRS and CDR2 YFSETQ. This CDR3 is built from 16 residues. With 0 bases removed from V and 0 bases from J, the gap between germline ends came to 10 bases. DNA for the CDR3: TGCGCCAGCAGCTTGGAGGGCGGCCGCTCTGGAAACACCATATATTTT. Protein product: CASSLEGGRSGNTIYF.

This clone was found a few times. The chain employs TRBV7-2 and TRBJ1-1; perhaps TRBD1 as D (6 bases). CDR3 length: 16 residues. V was clipped by 5 bases and J by 5 bases, with 21 bases between them. In germline, CDR1 is SGHTA, CDR2 FQGNSA. Written as DNA, the CDR3 is TGTGCCAGCAGCATAGACAGGCCCTCCCTGGGGACTGAAGCTTTCTTT. Its translation is CASSIDRPSLGTEAFF.

By frequency in the sample, this clone is medium-sized. The chain joins TRBV25-1 to TRBJ2-5, with a weak D call TRBD1 (6 bases). Between the trimmed V and J ends, which lost 2 bases and 2 bases, there was a span of 9 bases. The V gene's germline CDR1 is MGHDK and CDR2 SYGVNS. This CDR3 region has 14 residues. The CDR3 reads CASSEKGHQETQYF. As DNA, the CDR3 is TGTGCCAGCAGTGAAAAGGGACATCAAGAGACCCAGTACTTC.

The chain links TRBV6-1 to TRBJ2-2, with 11 bases identical to TRBD1. J was trimmed by 5 bases and V by 3 bases; bases with no gene match: 5. The CDR3 sequence is 16 residues long. Germline CDR1 MNHNS, CDR2 SASEGT. The CDR3: CASSDWGTGGTGELFF. Written as DNA, the CDR3 is TGTGCCAGCAGTGATTGGGGGACAGGGGGGACCGGGGAGCTGTTTTTT.

J is TRBJ2-1 and V is TRBV5-8; 7 bases map to TRBD2. J was trimmed by 0 bases and V by 5 bases; bases with no gene match: 5. This CDR3 has 15 amino acids. CDR1 is SGHTS and CDR2 is YDEGEE in the germline V gene. In DNA form, the CDR3 reads TGTGCCAGCAGTCCCAGCGGGGCCTCCTACAATGAGCAGTTCTTC. Residues: CASSPSGASYNEQFF.

This chain links TRBV7-9 with TRBJ2-7, with D unclear. The V gene lost 3 bases and the J gene lost 5 bases, with 11 bases spanning the gap. The germline gives CDR1 SEHNR, CDR2 FQNEAQ (reference sequence). The CDR3 has 13 residues. CDR3 region: CASSLDQGNEQYF. DNA of the CDR3: TGTGCCAGCAGCTTGGATCAAGGCAACGAGCAGTACTTC. The full variable domain, with the rest looked up from reference TRBV7-9 and TRBJ2-7, is DTGVSQNPRHKITKRGQNVTFRCDPISEHNRLYWYRQTLGQGPEFLTYFQNEAQLEKSRLLSDRFSAERPKGSFSTLEIQRTEQGDSAMYLCASSLDQGNEQYFGPGTRLTVT.